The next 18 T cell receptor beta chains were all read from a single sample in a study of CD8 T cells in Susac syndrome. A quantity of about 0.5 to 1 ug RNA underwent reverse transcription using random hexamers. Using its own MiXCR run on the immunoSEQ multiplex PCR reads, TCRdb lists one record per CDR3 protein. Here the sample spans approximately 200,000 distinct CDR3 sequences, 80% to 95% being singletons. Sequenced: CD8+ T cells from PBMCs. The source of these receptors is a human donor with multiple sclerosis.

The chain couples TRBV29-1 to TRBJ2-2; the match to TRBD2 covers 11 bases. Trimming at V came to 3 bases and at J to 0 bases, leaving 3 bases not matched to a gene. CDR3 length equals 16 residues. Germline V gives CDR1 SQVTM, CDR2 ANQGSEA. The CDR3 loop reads CSVEVAGGPNTGELFF. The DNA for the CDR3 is TGCAGCGTTGAGGTAGCGGGAGGGCCGAACACCGGGGAGCTGTTTTTT.

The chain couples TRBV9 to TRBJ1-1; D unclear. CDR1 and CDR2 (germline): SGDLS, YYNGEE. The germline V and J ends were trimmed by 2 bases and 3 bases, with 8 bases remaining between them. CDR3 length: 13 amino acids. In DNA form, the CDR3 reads TGTGCCAGCAGCGTCTCAGAATACACTGAAGCTTTCTTT. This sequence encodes CASSVSEYTEAFF.

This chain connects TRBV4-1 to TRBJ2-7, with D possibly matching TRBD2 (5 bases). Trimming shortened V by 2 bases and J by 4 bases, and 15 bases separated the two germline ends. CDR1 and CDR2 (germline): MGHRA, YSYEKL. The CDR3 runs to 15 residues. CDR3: CASSQYRDPPYEQYF. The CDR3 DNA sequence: TGCGCCAGCAGCCAATACCGGGATCCCCCATACGAGCAGTACTTC.

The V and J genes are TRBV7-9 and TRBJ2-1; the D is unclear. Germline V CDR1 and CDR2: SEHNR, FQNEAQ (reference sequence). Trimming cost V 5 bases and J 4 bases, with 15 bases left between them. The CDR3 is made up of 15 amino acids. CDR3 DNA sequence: TGTGCCAGCAGCCGGGCCACGACGGAGTACAATGAGCAGTTCTTC. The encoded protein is CASSRATTEYNEQFF.

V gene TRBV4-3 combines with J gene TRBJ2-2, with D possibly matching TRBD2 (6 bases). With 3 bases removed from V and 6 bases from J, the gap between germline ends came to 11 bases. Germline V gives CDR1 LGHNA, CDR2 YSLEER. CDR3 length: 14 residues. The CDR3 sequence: CASSQGRGSGELFF. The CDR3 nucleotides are TGCGCCAGCAGCCAGGGGCGGGGATCCGGGGAGCTGTTTTTT.

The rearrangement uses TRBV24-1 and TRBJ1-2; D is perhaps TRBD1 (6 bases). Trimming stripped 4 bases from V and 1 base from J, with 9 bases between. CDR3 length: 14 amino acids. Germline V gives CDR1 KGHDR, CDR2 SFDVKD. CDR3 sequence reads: CATSEQGYNYGYTF. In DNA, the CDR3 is TGTGCCACCAGTGAACAGGGTTATAACTATGGCTACACCTTC.

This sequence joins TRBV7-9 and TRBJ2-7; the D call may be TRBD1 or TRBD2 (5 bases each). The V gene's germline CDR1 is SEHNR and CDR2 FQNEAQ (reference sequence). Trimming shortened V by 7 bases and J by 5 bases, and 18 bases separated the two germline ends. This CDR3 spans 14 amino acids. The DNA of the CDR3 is TGTGCCAGCACCCAGGGATCCTCGCGGGACGAGCAGTACTTC. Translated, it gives CASTQGSSRDEQYF.

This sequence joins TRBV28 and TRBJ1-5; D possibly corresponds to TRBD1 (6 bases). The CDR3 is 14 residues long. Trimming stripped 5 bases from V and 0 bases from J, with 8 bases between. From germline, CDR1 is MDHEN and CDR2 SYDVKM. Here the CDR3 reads CASSAQGSNQPQHF. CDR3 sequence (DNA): TGTGCCAGCAGTGCACAGGGTAGCAATCAGCCCCAGCATTTT.

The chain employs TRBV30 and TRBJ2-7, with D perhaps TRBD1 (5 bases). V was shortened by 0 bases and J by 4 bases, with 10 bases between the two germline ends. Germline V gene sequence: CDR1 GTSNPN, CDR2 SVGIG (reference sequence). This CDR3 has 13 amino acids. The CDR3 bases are TGTGCCTGGAGTGTCACCACAGGTTACGAGCAGTACTTC. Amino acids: CAWSVTTGYEQYF.

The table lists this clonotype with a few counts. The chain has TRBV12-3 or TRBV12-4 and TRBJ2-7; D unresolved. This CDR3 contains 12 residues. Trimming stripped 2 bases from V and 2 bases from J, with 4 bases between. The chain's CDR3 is CASSLTPYEQYF. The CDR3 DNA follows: TGTGCCAGCAGTTTAACTCCCTACGAGCAGTACTTC.

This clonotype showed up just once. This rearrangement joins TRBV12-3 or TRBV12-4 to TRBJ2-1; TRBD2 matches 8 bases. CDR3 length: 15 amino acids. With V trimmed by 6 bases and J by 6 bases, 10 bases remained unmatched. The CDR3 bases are TGTGCCAGCAGACCGGTAGCGGGATTCGGCAATGAGCAGTTCTTC. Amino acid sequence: CASRPVAGFGNEQFF.

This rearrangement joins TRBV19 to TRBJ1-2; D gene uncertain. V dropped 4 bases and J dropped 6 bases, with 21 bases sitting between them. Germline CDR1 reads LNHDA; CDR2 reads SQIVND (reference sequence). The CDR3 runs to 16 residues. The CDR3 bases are TGTGCCAGTAGTACACAACCCAGATTAGATCCCAATGGCTACACCTTC. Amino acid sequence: CASSTQPRLDPNGYTF. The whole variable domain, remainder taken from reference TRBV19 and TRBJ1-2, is DGGITQSPKYLFRKEGQNVTLSCEQNLNHDAMYWYRQDPGQGLRLIYYSQIVNDFQKGDIAEGYSVSREKKESFPLTVTSAQKNPTAFYLCASSTQPRLDPNGYTFGSGTRLTVV.

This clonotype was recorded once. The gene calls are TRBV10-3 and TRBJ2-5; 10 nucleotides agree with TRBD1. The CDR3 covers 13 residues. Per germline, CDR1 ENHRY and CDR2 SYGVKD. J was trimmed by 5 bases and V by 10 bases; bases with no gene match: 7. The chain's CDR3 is CATSGTGDETQYF. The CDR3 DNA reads TGTGCCACTAGTGGGACAGGGGACGAGACCCAGTACTTC.

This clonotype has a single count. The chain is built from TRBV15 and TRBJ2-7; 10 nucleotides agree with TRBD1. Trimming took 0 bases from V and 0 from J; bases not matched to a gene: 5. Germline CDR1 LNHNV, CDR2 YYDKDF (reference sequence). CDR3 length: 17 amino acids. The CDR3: CATSREGQGSSSYEQYF. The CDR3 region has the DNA TGTGCCACCAGCAGAGAGGGACAGGGGTCCTCCTCCTACGAGCAGTACTTC. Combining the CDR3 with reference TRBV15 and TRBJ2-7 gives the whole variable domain DAMVIQNPRYQVTQFGKPVTLSCSQTLNHNVMYWYQQKSSQAPKLLFHYYDKDFNNEADTPDNFQSRRPNTSFCFLDIRSPGLGDTAMYLCATSREGQGSSSYEQYFGPGTRLTVT.

CDR3 in amino acids: CASSSEGVLYGYTF. In DNA, the CDR3 is TGTGCCAGCAGCTCGGAGGGAGTCCTCTATGGCTACACCTTC. The genes are TRBV5-6 and TRBJ1-2; D is unclear. Trimming pared 3 bases from V and 4 bases from J, leaving 13 bases between. CDR3 length: 14 residues. Germline CDR1 is SGHDT and CDR2 is YYEEEE.

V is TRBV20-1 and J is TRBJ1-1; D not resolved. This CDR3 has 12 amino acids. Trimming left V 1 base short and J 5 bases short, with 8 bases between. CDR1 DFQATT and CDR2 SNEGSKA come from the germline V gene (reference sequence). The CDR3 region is CSARAGWTEAFF. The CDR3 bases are TGCAGTGCTAGAGCGGGGTGGACTGAAGCTTTCTTT.

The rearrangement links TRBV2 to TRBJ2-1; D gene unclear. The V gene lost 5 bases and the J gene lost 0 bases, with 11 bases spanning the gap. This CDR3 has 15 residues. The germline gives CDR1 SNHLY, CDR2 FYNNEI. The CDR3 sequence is CASSSYVSSYNEQFF. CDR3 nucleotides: TGTGCCAGCAGTTCCTATGTCAGCTCCTACAATGAGCAGTTCTTC.

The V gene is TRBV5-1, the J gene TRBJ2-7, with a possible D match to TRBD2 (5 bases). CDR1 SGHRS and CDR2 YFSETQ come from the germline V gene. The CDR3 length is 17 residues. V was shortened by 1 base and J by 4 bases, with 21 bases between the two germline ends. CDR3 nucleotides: TGCGCCAGCAGCTTGTCCTCCTCGACCCGGACTCTGTACGAGCAGTACTTC. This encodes CASSLSSSTRTLYEQYF.